The sequence of this T cell receptor (beta chain) was determined in a study of shared clonotypes between healthy human individuals (TCRdb year 2020). Looking at the study overall: Three men and two women, aged 18 to 49 years, made up the cohort. For each donor, CD4 naive and CD4 memory were each run on three plates, CD8 naive on two plates, and CD8 memory on one plate. Blood TCR repertoires of about five healthy adults were deeply sequenced to estimate repertoire size and the extent of clonotype sharing between individuals. Different laboratories and diverse techniques were used to prepare libraries and sequence TCR repertoires, to increase sequencing depth and limit assay-specific biases. Each donor's leukapheresis produced roughly between about 0.8 and 10 billion PBMCs. Paper-wide results and their limitations: Even with the large sequencing depth, rarefaction of the sorted-subset datasets indicated that sequencing was incomplete. Higher generation probabilities were observed for clonotypes shared by all four sorted-subset donors than for non-shared clonotypes. Pairwise subsampling indicated that sequencing depth was expected to affect the degree of clonotype sharing among donors. Sampling was restricted to blood, and TCR repertoires in tissues likely differ from the TCR repertoires found in blood. Sharing across several donors was observed for around 4.8% of naive CD4, about 4% of naive CD8, 2.3% of memory CD4, and roughly 0.4% of memory CD8 clonotypes. Naive subsets generally had larger estimated clonotype richness than memory subsets did. Because the study included a small number of donors, the genetic and exposure-history diversity represented was limited.

For the CD8 naive samples, CD45RO-negative cells were positively selected for CCR7, yielding a CD45RA+CCR7+ population from which TemRA cells were excluded. Healthy HIV-negative adults with no recently reported acute infections or vaccinations were included as donors. Only Caucasian adults living in Nashville, Tennessee, USA were represented among the donors. After blood collection by leukapheresis, PBMCs were isolated using Ficoll-Histopaque density gradient centrifugation and then cryopreserved in the vapor phase of liquid nitrogen. Analytical flow cytometry was used to check the purity and quantity of each magnetically sorted T cell population. Each sorted fraction had its genomic DNA isolated and then quantified by UV absorbance on a Nanodrop 2000c. Note on this clone: There is no known antigen for this receptor. Per-base qualities were not stored, and no clone one base away is much larger.

Using the deep immunoSEQ assay, multiplex PCR amplified TCR CDR3 regions from genomic DNA. For each cell subset, the extracted genomic DNA was distributed evenly across all wells of several immunoSEQ 96-well plates, and each plate served as one replicate. For sorted subsets, about 210 ng of genomic DNA, equivalent to 25,000 to 35,000 T cell genomes, went into each replicate PCR. Purified libraries were quantified with a Qubit 3.0 fluorometer, sized on a Bioanalyzer 2100, and re-quantified with the KAPA Library Quantification kit. Every immunoSEQ 96-well plate was sequenced on a dedicated single-read 150-cycle Illumina NextSeq 550 flow cell. In the original analysis: The immunoSEQ output contained only junctional sequences without quality scores, so filtering could not match that applied to full-length reads. Sequences were annotated with PyIR, a Python wrapper for IgBLAST v1.9, using IMGT germline references to assign V/J genes and CDR3. Reads were removed for weak V/J assignments (E-value above 1e-6), missing CDR3, stop codons, out-of-frame junctions, or ambiguous translated residues. V3J clonotypes were defined as sequences sharing an identical inferred V gene, J gene, and CDR3 amino acid sequence. Percentage overlap between repertoires was computed as shared unique clonotypes divided by the size of the smaller repertoire. Repertoire richness was assessed with RTK rarefaction, the Chao1 estimator, and Recon v2.1 estimates of unobserved clonotypes. Generation probabilities were computed with OLGA for all TCRbeta clonotypes obtained by the gDNA method from four donors. TCRdb stores this immuneACCESS table with in-frame sequences only. Part of the clones is absent; in the studies checked, under half of the shortfall reflects unresolved V genes, and no reason is known for the rest. V and J calls and clone size are given by that table; D and trimming were obtained from the DNA. This sample has roughly 850,000 clones in its table, and 95% to 97% of those were observed once. The ten largest clones take up under 0.25% of the sample.

The CDR3 has 13 amino acids, counting the end cysteine and phenylalanine. Kept here is only the CDR3 DNA, which spans 39 bases and is read in frame from base 1. V is shortened by 10 bases, J by 0 bases, and the region joining them spans 12 bases. The germline V gene gives CDR1 as SGHAT and CDR2 as FQNNGV. Sequenced sample: naive CD8+ T cells sorted from blood. The meaning of the sample's cell subset or site label: CD45RA+CCR7+. Recombination linked TRBV11-2 to TRBJ1-1; the D gene identity is not certain. The TCR originated in a man aged 30-40 years in good health. The sequence in DNA is TGTGCCACTTTGCCAAGCTTGAACACTGAAGCTTTCTTT. Protein translation: CATLPSLNTEAFF.